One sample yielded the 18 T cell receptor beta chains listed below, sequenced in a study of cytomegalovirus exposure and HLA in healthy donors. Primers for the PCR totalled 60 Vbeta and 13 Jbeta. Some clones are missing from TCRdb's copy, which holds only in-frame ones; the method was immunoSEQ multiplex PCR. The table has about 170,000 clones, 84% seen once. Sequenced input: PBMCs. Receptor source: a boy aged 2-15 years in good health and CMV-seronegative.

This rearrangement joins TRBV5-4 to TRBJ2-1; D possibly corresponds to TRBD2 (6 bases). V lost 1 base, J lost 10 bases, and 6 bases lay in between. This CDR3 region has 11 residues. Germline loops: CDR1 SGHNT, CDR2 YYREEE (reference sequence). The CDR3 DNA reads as TGTGCCAGCAGCTTGAGCGGGGAGCAGTTCTTC. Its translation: CASSLSGEQFF.

DNA of the CDR3: TGTGCCAGTAGTACTACAGGGAGAGGCTCAGATACGCAGTATTTT. Amino acids: CASSTTGRGSDTQYF. The V call is TRBV19, the J call TRBJ2-3, with a tentative D call TRBD1 (6 bases). CDR1 is LNHDA and CDR2 is SQIVND in the germline V gene (reference sequence). The CDR3 loop spans 15 amino acids. V gave up 4 bases and J gave up 4 bases, with 15 bases separating them.

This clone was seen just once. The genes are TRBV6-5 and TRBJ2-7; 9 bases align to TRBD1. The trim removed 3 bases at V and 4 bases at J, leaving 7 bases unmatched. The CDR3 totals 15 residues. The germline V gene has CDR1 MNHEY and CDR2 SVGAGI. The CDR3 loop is CASSYKRDRVYEQYF. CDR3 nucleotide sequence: TGTGCCAGCAGTTATAAAAGGGACAGGGTTTACGAGCAGTACTTC.

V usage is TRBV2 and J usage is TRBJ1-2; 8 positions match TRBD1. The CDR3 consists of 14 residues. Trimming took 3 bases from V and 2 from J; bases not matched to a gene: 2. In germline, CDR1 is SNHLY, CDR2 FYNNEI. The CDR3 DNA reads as TGTGCCAGCAGTGACCGGACAGGGAACTATGGCTACACCTTC. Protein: CASSDRTGNYGYTF.

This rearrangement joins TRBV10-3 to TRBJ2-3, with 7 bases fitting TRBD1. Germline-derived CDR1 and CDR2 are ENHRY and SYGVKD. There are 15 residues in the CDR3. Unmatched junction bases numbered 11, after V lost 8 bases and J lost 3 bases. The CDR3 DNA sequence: TGTGCCATCCGTTCGGGGACAGCCGGGACAGATACGCAGTATTTT. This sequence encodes CAIRSGTAGTDTQYF.

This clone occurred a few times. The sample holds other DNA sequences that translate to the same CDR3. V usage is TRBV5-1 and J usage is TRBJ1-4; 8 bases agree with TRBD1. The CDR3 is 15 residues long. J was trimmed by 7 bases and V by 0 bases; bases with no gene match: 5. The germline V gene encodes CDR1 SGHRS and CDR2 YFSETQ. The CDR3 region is CASSLGTGMSEKLFF. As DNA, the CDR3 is TGCGCCAGCAGCTTGGGGACAGGGATGAGTGAAAAACTGTTTTTT.

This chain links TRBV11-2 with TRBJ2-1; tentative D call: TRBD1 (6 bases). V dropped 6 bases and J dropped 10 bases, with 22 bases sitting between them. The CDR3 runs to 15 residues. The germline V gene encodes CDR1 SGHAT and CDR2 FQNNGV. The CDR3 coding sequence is TGTGCCAGCAGACGAGACAGGCCCACTAGTAGCGAGCAGTTCTTC. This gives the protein CASRRDRPTSSEQFF.

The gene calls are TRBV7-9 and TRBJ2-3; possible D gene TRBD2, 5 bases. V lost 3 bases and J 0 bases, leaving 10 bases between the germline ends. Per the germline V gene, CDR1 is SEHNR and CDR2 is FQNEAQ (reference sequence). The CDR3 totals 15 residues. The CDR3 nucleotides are TGTGCCAGCAGCTTTTATCGGGATAGCACAGATACGCAGTATTTT. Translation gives CASSFYRDSTDTQYF.

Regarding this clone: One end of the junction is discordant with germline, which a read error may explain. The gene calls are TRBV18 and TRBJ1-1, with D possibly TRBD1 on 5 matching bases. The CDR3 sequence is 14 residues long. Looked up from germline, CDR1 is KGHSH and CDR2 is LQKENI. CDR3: CASSPQELNTEAFF. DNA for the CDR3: TGTGCCAGCTCTCCACAGGAGCTGAACACTGAAGCTTTCTTT.

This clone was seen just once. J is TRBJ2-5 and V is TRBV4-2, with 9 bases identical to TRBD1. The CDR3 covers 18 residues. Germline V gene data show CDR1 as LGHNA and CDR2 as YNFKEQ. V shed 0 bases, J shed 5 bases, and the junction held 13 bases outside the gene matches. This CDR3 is CASSQDSRTDRGWETQYF. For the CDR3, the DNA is TGTGCCAGCAGCCAAGATTCCCGGACCGACAGGGGGTGGGAGACCCAGTACTTC.

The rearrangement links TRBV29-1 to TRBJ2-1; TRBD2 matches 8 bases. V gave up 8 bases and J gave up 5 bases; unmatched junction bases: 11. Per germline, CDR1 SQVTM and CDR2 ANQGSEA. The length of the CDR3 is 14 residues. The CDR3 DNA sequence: TGCAGCCTTACCGCGGGAGGAAACCACAATGAGCAGTTCTTC. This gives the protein CSLTAGGNHNEQFF.

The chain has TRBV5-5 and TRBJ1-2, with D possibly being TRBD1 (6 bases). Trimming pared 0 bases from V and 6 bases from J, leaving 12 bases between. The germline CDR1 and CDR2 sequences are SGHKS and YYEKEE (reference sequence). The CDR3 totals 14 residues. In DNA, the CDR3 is TGTGCCAGCAGCTTGGACAGGGTGAACGATGGCTACACCTTC. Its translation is CASSLDRVNDGYTF.

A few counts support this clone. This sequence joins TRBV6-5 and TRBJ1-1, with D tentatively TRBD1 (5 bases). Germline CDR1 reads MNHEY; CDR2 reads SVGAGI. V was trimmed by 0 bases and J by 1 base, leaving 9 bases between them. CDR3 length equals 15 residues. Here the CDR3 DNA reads TGTGCCAGCAGTTACTCGATAACAGGGAACACTGAAGCTTTCTTT. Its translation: CASSYSITGNTEAFF.

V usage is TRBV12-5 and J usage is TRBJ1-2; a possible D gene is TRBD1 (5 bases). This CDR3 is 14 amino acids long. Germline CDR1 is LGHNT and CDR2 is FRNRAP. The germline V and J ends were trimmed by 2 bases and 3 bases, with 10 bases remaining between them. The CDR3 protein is CASGLTGRDYGYTF. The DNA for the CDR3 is TGTGCTAGTGGTTTGACGGGCAGGGACTATGGCTACACCTTC.

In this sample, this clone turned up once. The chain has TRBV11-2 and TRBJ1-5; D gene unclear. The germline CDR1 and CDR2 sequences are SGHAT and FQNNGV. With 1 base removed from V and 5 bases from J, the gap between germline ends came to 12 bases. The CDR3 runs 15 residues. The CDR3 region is CASSLGLEGYQPQHF. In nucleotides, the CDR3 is TGTGCCAGCAGCTTAGGACTGGAGGGATATCAGCCCCAGCATTTT.

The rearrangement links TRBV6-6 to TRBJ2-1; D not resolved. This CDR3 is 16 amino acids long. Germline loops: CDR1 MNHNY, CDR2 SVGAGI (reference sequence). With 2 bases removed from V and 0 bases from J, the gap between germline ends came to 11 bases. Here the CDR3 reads CASSYRSDFSYNEQFF. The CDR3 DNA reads TGTGCCAGCAGTTACCGCAGCGACTTCTCCTACAATGAGCAGTTCTTC.

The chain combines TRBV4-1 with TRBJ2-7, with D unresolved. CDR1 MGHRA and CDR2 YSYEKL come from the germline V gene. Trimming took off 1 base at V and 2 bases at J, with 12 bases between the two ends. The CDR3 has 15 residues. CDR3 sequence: CASSQGLSPAYEQYF. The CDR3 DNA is TGCGCCAGCAGCCAAGGGCTCTCGCCAGCCTACGAGCAGTACTTC.

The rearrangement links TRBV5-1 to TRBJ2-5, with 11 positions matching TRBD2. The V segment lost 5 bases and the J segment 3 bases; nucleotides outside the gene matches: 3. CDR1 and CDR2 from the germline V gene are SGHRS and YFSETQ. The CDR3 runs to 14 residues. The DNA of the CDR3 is TGCGCCAGCAGGGTGACTAGCGGGAAAGAGACCCAGTACTTC. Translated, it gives CASRVTSGKETQYF.